The 2 T cell receptor beta chains below were found in one sample sequenced in a study of T cell changes during pregnancy in multiple sclerosis. Produced via immunoSEQ multiplex PCR; TCRdb's table is partial and in-frame only. This table holds roughly 100,000 clones, around nine tenths found once. The material sequenced was peripheral blood, taken after pregnancy. The receptors come from a female donor with multiple sclerosis, enrolled in a pregnancy study.

This clone was detected once. CDR3 nucleotide sequence: TGTGCCAGCAGTGAAGGACTAGCGGGAGCAGATACGCAGTATTTT. Translated: CASSEGLAGADTQYF. The rearrangement links TRBV6-1 to TRBJ2-3; TRBD2 agrees at 12 bases. This CDR3 has 15 amino acids. The germline gives CDR1 MNHNS, CDR2 SASEGT. The ends lost 1 base at V and 4 bases at J; junction bases unmatched: 0.

CDR3 protein: CATSPRRGSEVNEQFF. The CDR3 coding sequence is TGTGCCACCAGCCCCCGAAGGGGGTCCGAGGTTAATGAGCAGTTCTTC. The chain joins TRBV15 to TRBJ2-1, with a possible D match to TRBD1 (6 bases). The CDR3 sequence is 16 residues long. In germline, CDR1 is LNHNV, CDR2 YYDKDF (reference sequence). V was clipped by 5 bases and J by 7 bases, with 21 bases between them.